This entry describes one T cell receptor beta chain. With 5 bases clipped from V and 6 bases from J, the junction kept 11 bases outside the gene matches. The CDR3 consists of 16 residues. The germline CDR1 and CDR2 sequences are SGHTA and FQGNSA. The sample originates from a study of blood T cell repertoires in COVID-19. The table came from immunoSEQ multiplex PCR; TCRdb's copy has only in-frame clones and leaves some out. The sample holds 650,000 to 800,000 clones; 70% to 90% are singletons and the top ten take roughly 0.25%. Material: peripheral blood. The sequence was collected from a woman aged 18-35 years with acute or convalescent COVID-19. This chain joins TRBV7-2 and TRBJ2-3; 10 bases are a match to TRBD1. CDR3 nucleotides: TGTGCCAGCAGCCGGGGACCGGGACAGGGGTTCGATACGCAGTATTTT. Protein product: CASSRGPGQGFDTQYF.